One sample yielded the 25 T cell receptor beta chains listed below, sequenced in a study of shared clonotypes between healthy human individuals. TCRdb's copy holds only in-frame clones and misses some; the assay was immunoSEQ multiplex PCR. The sample consists of about 450,000 clones, 70% to 85% of them appearing once. Sequenced sample: PBMCs. The receptors were gathered from a woman in her thirties or forties in good health. Some clones in this sample may be carry-over from other donors' samples.

The gene calls are TRBV7-9 and TRBJ2-5, with D perhaps assigned TRBD1 or TRBD2 (5 bases each). The CDR3 runs 15 residues. The V and J ends lost 2 bases and 2 bases respectively, with 12 bases between them. The germline V gene encodes CDR1 SEHNR and CDR2 FQNEAQ (reference sequence). The CDR3 nucleotides are TGTGCCAGCAGCTTAATGGGGGATCGGCAAGAGACCCAGTACTTC. Its translation is CASSLMGDRQETQYF. Supplemented by reference TRBV7-9 and TRBJ2-5, the full variable domain reads DTGVSQNPRHKITKRGQNVTFRCDPISEHNRLYWYRQTLGQGPEFLTYFQNEAQLEKSRLLSDRFSAERPKGSFSTLEIQRTEQGDSAMYLCASSLMGDRQETQYFGPGTRLLVL.

This clone has just one count. This rearrangement joins TRBV6-5 to TRBJ2-7; TRBD2 matches 10 bases. V shed 5 bases, J shed 2 bases, and the junction held 3 bases outside the gene matches. Germline-derived CDR1 and CDR2 are MNHEY and SVGAGI. The CDR3 sequence is 14 residues long. The CDR3 loop reads CASSQREGAYEQYF. In nucleotides, the CDR3 is TGTGCCAGCAGTCAGCGGGAGGGGGCCTACGAGCAGTACTTC.

This clone was picked up one time. This chain's CDR3 is CASSYSGLAGAYEQYF. Here the CDR3 DNA reads TGTGCCAGCAGTTACTCGGGACTAGCGGGCGCCTACGAGCAGTACTTC. The chain recombines TRBV6-5 with TRBJ2-7; 12 bases align to TRBD2. The CDR3 length is 16 residues. V trimming: 0 bases; J trimming: 2 bases; junction bases outside the gene matches: 2. Germline CDR1 is MNHEY and CDR2 is SVGAGI.

The V call is TRBV7-6, the J call TRBJ2-1; D may match TRBD1 or TRBD2 (5 bases each). The CDR3 spans 14 residues. The germline CDR1 and CDR2 sequences are SGHVS and FNYEAQ. V shed 10 bases and J shed 10 bases, with 23 bases lying between them. The DNA of the CDR3 is TGTGCCACCGGGACCACTAGGACCCCAAGAGAGCAGTTCTTC. Protein: CATGTTRTPREQFF.

The V and J genes are TRBV29-1 and TRBJ2-4; TRBD2 agrees at 10 bases. J gave up 5 bases and V 0 bases, and 1 base lay outside the gene matches. This CDR3 contains 14 residues. Germline CDR1 reads SQVTM; CDR2 reads ANQGSEA. CDR3 protein: CSVEDGLAENIQYF. The CDR3 bases are TGCAGCGTTGAAGATGGACTAGCGGAAAACATTCAGTACTTC.

This clone has at least ten counts. The J gene is TRBJ1-1, the V gene TRBV19, with D perhaps matching TRBD1 (6 bases). The V gene lost 7 bases and the J gene lost 6 bases, with 18 bases spanning the gap. Germline V gene sequence: CDR1 LNHDA, CDR2 SQIVND (reference sequence). CDR3 length: 14 amino acids. DNA for the CDR3: TGTGCCAGTACCAATGGGGGGGGCGACTCTGAAGCTTTCTTT. It specifies CASTNGGGDSEAFF.

This rearrangement joins TRBV12-5 to TRBJ2-3; the D gene could be TRBD1 or TRBD2 (5 bases each). This CDR3 comprises 15 residues. Trimming took 5 bases from V and 0 from J, leaving 12 bases between them. CDR1 and CDR2 (germline): LGHNT, FRNRAP. The CDR3 region has the DNA TGTGCTAGTGGTCCCGGTGGGGGAAGCACAGATACGCAGTATTTT. Its translation: CASGPGGGSTDTQYF.

The CDR3 sequence is CASSLSLSAGATNEKLFF. CDR3 in DNA: TGTGCCAGCAGTTTATCCCTCTCTGCGGGTGCAACTAATGAAAAACTGTTTTTT. The chain is built from TRBV28 and TRBJ1-4, with D unclear. Germline V CDR1 and CDR2: MDHEN, SYDVKM. The CDR3 has 18 residues. Trimming removed 1 base at V and 0 bases at J, with 15 bases between.

For this clone: This CDR3 is missing its conserved last phenylalanine or tryptophan, likely due to a read error. The chain combines TRBV28 with TRBJ2-7, with D maybe TRBD2 (6 bases). The CDR3 is 16 amino acids. V was clipped by 8 bases and J by 2 bases, with 22 bases between them. Germline-derived CDR1 and CDR2 are MDHEN and SYDVKM. DNA of the CDR3: TGTGCCAGCGGGAGACCGGGACTCCTAAGAACCTACGAGCAGTACTCC. Translation gives CASGRPGLLRTYEQYS.

CDR3 coding DNA: TGTGCCAGCAGTGAAGCAGCGGCCGTAAATTCTGGGGCCAACGTCCTGACTTTC. Translating gives CASSEAAAVNSGANVLTF. This chain connects TRBV6-1 to TRBJ2-6, with TRBD2 as a possible D gene (5 bases). V was trimmed by 0 bases and J by 1 base, leaving 13 bases between them. The CDR3 consists of 18 residues. CDR1 MNHNS and CDR2 SASEGT come from the germline V gene.

CDR3 amino acids: CASSEGGNSYNEQFF. CDR3 DNA sequence: TGTGCCAGCAGCGAAGGGGGTAACTCCTACAATGAGCAGTTCTTC. The rearrangement links TRBV7-3 to TRBJ2-1; D may be TRBD1 (6 bases). Trimming removed 5 bases at V and 0 bases at J, with 11 bases between. Germline loops: CDR1 SGHTA, CDR2 FQGTGA. There are 15 residues in the CDR3.

The gene calls are TRBV7-2 and TRBJ1-1; 8 bases match TRBD1. This CDR3 contains 15 residues. With V trimmed by 8 bases and J by 0 bases, 8 bases remained unmatched. Germline V gives CDR1 SGHTA, CDR2 FQGNSA. The CDR3 DNA follows: TGTGCCAGCGTGCAGGGGGCGATTATGAACACTGAAGCTTTCTTT. It codes for CASVQGAIMNTEAFF.

In its sample, this clone was seen a few times. The rearrangement uses TRBV14 and TRBJ2-7; D call uncertain. This CDR3 spans 16 amino acids. Germline values: CDR1 SGHDN, CDR2 FVKESK. V was pared by 1 base and J by 9 bases, with 22 bases between. The CDR3 coding sequence is TGTGCCAGCAGCCAAGGAAGCCAGCAGCCCTGGTTGGGGCAGTACTTC. Residues: CASSQGSQQPWLGQYF.

This rearrangement joins TRBV5-6 to TRBJ2-1; 12 nucleotides line up with TRBD2. The ends lost 0 bases at V and 6 bases at J; junction bases unmatched: 10. In germline, CDR1 is SGHDT, CDR2 YYEEEE. This CDR3 comprises 18 residues. Here the CDR3 reads CASSLASGRALLPNEQFF. CDR3 nucleotide sequence: TGTGCCAGCAGCTTGGCTAGCGGGAGGGCCCTCCTCCCCAATGAGCAGTTCTTC.

The chain joins TRBV5-1 to TRBJ1-2; D is unresolved. CDR3 length: 13 residues. Trimming shortened V by 1 base and J by 7 bases, and 11 bases separated the two germline ends. Germline V gene data show CDR1 as SGHRS and CDR2 as YFSETQ. CDR3 protein: CASSLSGRSGYTF. The CDR3 nucleotides read TGCGCCAGCAGCTTGTCTGGGAGGTCTGGCTACACCTTC.

The V and J genes are TRBV7-2 and TRBJ2-6; D possibly corresponds to TRBD1 (5 bases). Between the trimmed V and J ends, which lost 5 bases and 0 bases, there was a span of 11 bases. This CDR3 has 16 amino acids. Germline V gene data show CDR1 as SGHTA and CDR2 as FQGNSA. The CDR3 loop is CASSKKGVSGANVLTF. The CDR3, as DNA: TGTGCCAGCAGCAAAAAAGGGGTCTCTGGGGCCAACGTCCTGACTTTC.

This clone was seen more than once but under ten times. This sample includes further DNA sequences coding for the same CDR3. The V call is TRBV7-9, the J call TRBJ2-1; D is possibly TRBD1 (6 bases). Deletions cut 2 bases from V and 6 bases from J, with 8 bases between. From germline, CDR1 is SEHNR and CDR2 FQNEAQ (reference sequence). The CDR3 sequence is 13 residues long. The CDR3 DNA follows: TGTGCCAGCAGCTTATCACAGGGCAATGAGCAGTTCTTC. Translation gives CASSLSQGNEQFF.

The J gene is TRBJ2-1, the V gene TRBV18; 12 nucleotides agree with TRBD1. The CDR3 consists of 15 residues. Germline lookup yields CDR1 KGHSH and CDR2 LQKENI. V lost 2 bases and J lost 10; bases outside the gene matches: 6. The chain's CDR3 is CASSPGTGGPGEQFF. The CDR3 bases are TGTGCCAGCTCACCAGGGACAGGGGGCCCCGGGGAGCAGTTCTTC.

The chain combines TRBV6-4 with TRBJ2-3; D uncertain. V was trimmed by 2 bases and J by 0 bases, leaving 3 bases between them. This CDR3 comprises 13 residues. Germline CDR1 is MRHNA and CDR2 is SNTAGT. The CDR3 region has the DNA TGTGCCAGCAGTGACCTCAGCACAGATACGCAGTATTTT. Translating gives CASSDLSTDTQYF.

The chain employs TRBV27 and TRBJ2-1, with TRBD2 matching 11 bases. The V gene's germline CDR1 is MNHEY and CDR2 SMNVEV (reference sequence). The CDR3 runs 19 residues. Losses at the gene ends were 2 bases for V and 4 bases for J; bases not matched to a gene: 13. The CDR3 region has the DNA TGTGCCAGCAGTTTACAAGTTTCACCGACTAGCGGGACTTACAATGAGCAGTTCTTC. Translated: CASSLQVSPTSGTYNEQFF.

The chain has TRBV7-6 and TRBJ1-2; 10 positions match TRBD1. Trimming at V came to 0 bases and at J to 8 bases, leaving 9 bases not matched to a gene. The CDR3 has 16 amino acids. The germline CDR1 and CDR2 sequences are SGHVS and FNYEAQ. The CDR3 nucleotides are TGTGCCAGCAGCTTAGCCCCTGGGACAGGGGCCGGCGGCTACACCTTC. This translates into CASSLAPGTGAGGYTF.

In its sample, this clone was seen once. CDR3 DNA sequence: TGTGCCAGTCTAGGGGGACTAGCCGAGCAGTACTTC. Its translation: CASLGGLAEQYF. The J gene is TRBJ2-7, the V gene TRBV19; TRBD2 agrees at 9 bases. There are 12 residues in the CDR3. V shed 8 bases and J 6 bases; nucleotides not matched to a gene: 5. The germline V gene has CDR1 LNHDA and CDR2 SQIVND (reference sequence).

Written as DNA, the CDR3 is TGTGCCTGGGCTGACAGTTACAATTCACCCCTCCACTTT. Protein: CAWADSYNSPLHF. The gene calls are TRBV30 and TRBJ1-6; a possible D gene is TRBD1 (5 bases). V was trimmed by 5 bases and J by 7 bases, leaving 12 bases between them. The CDR3 covers 13 residues. Germline assignment: CDR1 GTSNPN and CDR2 SVGIG (reference sequence).

The rearrangement links TRBV28 to TRBJ2-7; maybe TRBD1 (6 bases). Per germline, CDR1 MDHEN and CDR2 SYDVKM. V dropped 5 bases and J dropped 4 bases, with 15 bases sitting between them. The CDR3 sequence is 14 residues long. CDR3 residues: CASSPPGAVYEQYF. For the CDR3, the DNA is TGTGCCAGCAGTCCTCCAGGGGCAGTATACGAGCAGTACTTC.

Turning to this clone: A far bigger clonotype differs at one base, so this is likely a read error. V and J are TRBV5-1 and TRBJ2-7; maybe TRBD2 (6 bases). Germline assignment: CDR1 SGHRS and CDR2 YFSETQ. V dropped 1 base and J dropped 4 bases, with 24 bases sitting between them. The CDR3 consists of 18 residues. The DNA for the CDR3 is TGCGCCAGCAGCTTGTCGGTACTAGCTGCCTCGGCTTCTTACGAGCAGTACTTC. Translated: CASSLSVLAASASYEQYF. Complete variable domain (other parts from reference TRBV5-1 and TRBJ2-7): KAGVTQTPRYLIKTRGQQVTLSCSPISGHRSVSWYQQTPGQGLQFLFEYFSETQRNKGNFPGRFSGRQFSNSRSEMNVSTLELGDSALYLCASSLSVLAASASYEQYFGPGTRLTVT.